This entry describes one T cell receptor (beta chain). No antigen is known for it. This CDR3 is 16 amino acids long. Trimming cost V 3 bases and J 5 bases; bases outside gene matches: 5. Germline loops: CDR1 SGHTA, CDR2 FQGNSA. This specimen comes from a study of OX40 agonist ivuxolimab in advanced cancers. Study as a whole: Patients took ivuxolimab, an agonistic anti-OX40 (CD134) antibody.

Findings and caveats of the study: Fewer expanded clones were found on average in CD4+ than in CD8+ T cells. Antigen specificity of clonally expanded peripheral T cells was not established.

The method was immunoSEQ multiplex PCR; TCRdb's version includes in-frame clones alone and lacks a portion of them. The sample shows approximately 90,000 clones, 70% to 90% of them seen only once. This receptor was taken from an adult with an advanced solid tumor such as melanoma, head and neck, liver or kidney cancer. Sequences were derived from CD4+ or CD8+ T cells sorted from blood, sampled in a trial of the OX40 agonist ivuxolimab. This chain uses TRBV7-2 with TRBJ2-2, with 11 nucleotides matching TRBD2. Here the CDR3 DNA reads TGTGCCAGCAGCTTTAGCGGGGGGGCGAGGACCGGGGAGCTGTTTTTT. Translating gives CASSFSGGARTGELFF.